This T cell receptor beta chain comes out of a study of Graves' ophthalmopathy and Graves' hyperthyroidism. Study context: Before any treatment was given, at initial diagnosis, peripheral blood was collected. Study outcomes and limitations: Sensitivity reached nearly 71% and specificity about 78% when the model predicted ophthalmopathy progression. Among thyroid clonotypes expanded above 0.001 frequency, most also appeared in blood. With approximately 88% sensitivity and more than 75% specificity, a 13-signature model separated ophthalmopathy from stable hyperthyroidism.

The germline gives CDR1 GTSNPN, CDR2 SVGIG (reference sequence). The V end was cut by 3 bases, the J end by 5 bases, with 10 bases between. CDR3 size: 12 residues. Amplified material comprised TCR beta CDR3 regions derived from RNA transcripts. First-round RT-PCR with HTBI primers preceded a second-round multiplex PCR. TCRdb independently ran MiXCR on the multiplex PCR reads; one entry per CDR3 protein. The sample includes 450,000 or so distinct CDR3 sequences, roughly 14% of them seen just once. At least ten counts were recorded for this clonotype. Its antigen is not identified. The sequenced sample consisted of blood. The rearrangement links TRBV30 to TRBJ1-2; D might be TRBD1 (6 bases). The sequence derives from a woman younger than 45 with Graves' ophthalmopathy. The CDR3 sequence: CAWRTTGYGYTF. In DNA form, the CDR3 reads TGTGCCTGGAGGACCACAGGGTATGGCTACACCTTC.